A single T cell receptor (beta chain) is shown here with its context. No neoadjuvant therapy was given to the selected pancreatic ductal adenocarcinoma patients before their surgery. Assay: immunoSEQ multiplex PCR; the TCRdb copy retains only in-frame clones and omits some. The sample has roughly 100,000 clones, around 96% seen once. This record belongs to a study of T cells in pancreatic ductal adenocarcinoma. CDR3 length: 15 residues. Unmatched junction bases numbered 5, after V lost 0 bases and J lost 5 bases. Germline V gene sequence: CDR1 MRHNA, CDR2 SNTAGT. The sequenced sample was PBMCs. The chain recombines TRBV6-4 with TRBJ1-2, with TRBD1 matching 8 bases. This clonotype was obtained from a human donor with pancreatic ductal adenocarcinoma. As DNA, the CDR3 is TGTGCCAGCAGTGACTCGAGTACAGGGGGGTATGGCTACACCTTC. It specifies CASSDSSTGGYGYTF.